The 6 T cell receptor beta chains presented below share a single source sample, sequenced in a study of cytomegalovirus exposure and HLA in healthy donors. Here immunoSEQ multiplex PCR was the method, and the copy in TCRdb shows in-frame clones only, minus some. The table shows just under 65,000 clones, with about 95% occurring only once. Source material: PBMCs. These receptors all stem from a woman between 18 and 30 years old in good health and CMV-seropositive.

The chain employs TRBV28 and TRBJ1-1, with 7 positions matching TRBD1. V shed 6 bases, J shed 6 bases, and the junction held 7 bases outside the gene matches. The CDR3 has 13 residues. Germline values: CDR1 MDHEN, CDR2 SYDVKM. The chain's CDR3 is CASSAVGQPEAFF. In nucleotides, the CDR3 is TGTGCCAGCAGCGCAGTGGGACAGCCTGAAGCTTTCTTT.

The rearrangement links TRBV6-1 to TRBJ2-7; a weak D match, TRBD1 (5 bases). With 8 bases removed from V and 1 base from J, the gap between germline ends came to 15 bases. Per germline, CDR1 MNHNS and CDR2 SASEGT. This CDR3 contains 14 residues. CDR3 in amino acids: CASDAFGASYEQYF. For the CDR3, the DNA is TGTGCCAGCGACGCATTTGGGGCATCCTACGAGCAGTACTTC.

In its sample, this clone was seen a few times. V and J are TRBV6-6 and TRBJ1-5, with D possibly matching TRBD1 (6 bases). CDR1 and CDR2 from the germline V gene are MNHNY and SVGAGI (reference sequence). The CDR3 has 14 amino acids. V lost 5 bases to trimming and J lost 5 bases, with 13 bases between them. Here the CDR3 DNA reads TGTGCCAGCAGTCCGACAGGTTTATATCAGCCCCAGCATTTT. This codes for CASSPTGLYQPQHF.

V is TRBV13 and J is TRBJ2-2; no definite D call. The CDR3 is made up of 13 amino acids. Germline V gives CDR1 PRHDT, CDR2 FYEKMQ (reference sequence). Trimming pared 5 bases from V and 4 bases from J, leaving 8 bases between. CDR3 amino acids: CASSPRLTGELFF. The CDR3 coding sequence is TGTGCCAGCAGCCCCCGACTCACCGGGGAGCTGTTTTTT. The variable domain in full, with the rest retrieved from reference TRBV13 and TRBJ2-2, is AAGVIQSPRHLIKEKRETATLKCYPIPRHDTVYWYQQGPGQDPQFLISFYEKMQSDKGSIPDRFSAQQFSDYHSELNMSSLELGDSALYFCASSPRLTGELFFGEGSRLTVL.

This chain links TRBV6-1 with TRBJ2-2; TRBD1 might be the D (5 bases). The CDR3 has 18 residues. The V end lost 2 bases, the J end lost 1 base, and 17 bases lay between the germline ends. The germline gives CDR1 MNHNS, CDR2 SASEGT. The CDR3 coding sequence is TGTGCCAGCAGTGAAAAGCCCGTGGGGCGGAAGAACACCGGGGAGCTGTTTTTT. This sequence encodes CASSEKPVGRKNTGELFF.

The sample holds one count of this clone. The rearrangement links TRBV28 to TRBJ1-1; D unclear. The CDR3 loop spans 12 amino acids. Trimming removed 3 bases from V and 12 bases from J, with 14 bases in between. Per the germline V gene, CDR1 is MDHEN and CDR2 is SYDVKM. The CDR3 DNA sequence: TGTGCCAGCAGTTTTATACGGGGATGGTCTTTCTTT. Residues: CASSFIRGWSFF.